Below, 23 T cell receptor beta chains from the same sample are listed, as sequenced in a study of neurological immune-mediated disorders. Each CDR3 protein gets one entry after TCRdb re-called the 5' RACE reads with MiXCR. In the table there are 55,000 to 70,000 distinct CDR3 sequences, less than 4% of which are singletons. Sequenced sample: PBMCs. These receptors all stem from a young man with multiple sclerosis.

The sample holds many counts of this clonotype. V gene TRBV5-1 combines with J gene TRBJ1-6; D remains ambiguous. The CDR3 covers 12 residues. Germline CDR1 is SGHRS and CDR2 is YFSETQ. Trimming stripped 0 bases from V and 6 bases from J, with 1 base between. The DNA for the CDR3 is TGCGCCAGCAGCTTGGGTAATTCACCCCTCCACTTT. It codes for CASSLGNSPLHF.

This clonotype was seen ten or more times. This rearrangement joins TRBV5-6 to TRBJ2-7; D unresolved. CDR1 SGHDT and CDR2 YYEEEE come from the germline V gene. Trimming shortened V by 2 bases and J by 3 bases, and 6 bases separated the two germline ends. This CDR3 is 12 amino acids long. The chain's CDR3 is CASSFWGYEQYF. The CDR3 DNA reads TGTGCCAGCAGCTTCTGGGGCTACGAGCAGTACTTC.

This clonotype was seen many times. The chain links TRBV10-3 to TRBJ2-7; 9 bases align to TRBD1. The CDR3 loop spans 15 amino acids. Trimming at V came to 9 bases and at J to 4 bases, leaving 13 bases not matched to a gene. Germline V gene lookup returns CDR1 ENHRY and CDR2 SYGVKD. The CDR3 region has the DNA TGTGCCATTCAAGGGACAGGGCCATTGTTATACGAGCAGTACTTC. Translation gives CAIQGTGPLLYEQYF.

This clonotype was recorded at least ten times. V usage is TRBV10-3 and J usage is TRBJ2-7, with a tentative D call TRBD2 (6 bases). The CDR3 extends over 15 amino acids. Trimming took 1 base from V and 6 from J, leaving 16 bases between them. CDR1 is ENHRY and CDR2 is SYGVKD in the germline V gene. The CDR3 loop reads CAISEFTTSTGEQYF. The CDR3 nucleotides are TGTGCCATCAGTGAGTTTACGACTAGTACCGGCGAGCAGTACTTC.

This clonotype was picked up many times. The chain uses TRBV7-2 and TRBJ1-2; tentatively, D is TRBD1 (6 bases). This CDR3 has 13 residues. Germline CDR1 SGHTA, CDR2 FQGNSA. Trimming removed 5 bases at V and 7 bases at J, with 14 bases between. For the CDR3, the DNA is TGTGCCAGCAGCCCAACAGGGACCTCTGGCTACACCTTC. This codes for CASSPTGTSGYTF.

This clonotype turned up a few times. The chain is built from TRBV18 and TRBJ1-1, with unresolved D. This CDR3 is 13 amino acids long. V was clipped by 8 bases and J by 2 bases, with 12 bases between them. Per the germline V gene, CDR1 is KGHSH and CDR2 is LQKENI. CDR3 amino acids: CASGVQQNTEAFF. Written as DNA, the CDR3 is TGTGCCAGCGGGGTCCAGCAAAACACTGAAGCTTTCTTT.

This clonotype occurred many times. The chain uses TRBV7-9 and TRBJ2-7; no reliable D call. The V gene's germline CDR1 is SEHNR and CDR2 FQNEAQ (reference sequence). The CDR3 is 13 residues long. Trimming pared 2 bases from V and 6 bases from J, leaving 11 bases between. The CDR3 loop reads CASSLNSRGEQYF. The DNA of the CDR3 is TGTGCCAGCAGCTTAAATTCCCGCGGCGAGCAGTACTTC.

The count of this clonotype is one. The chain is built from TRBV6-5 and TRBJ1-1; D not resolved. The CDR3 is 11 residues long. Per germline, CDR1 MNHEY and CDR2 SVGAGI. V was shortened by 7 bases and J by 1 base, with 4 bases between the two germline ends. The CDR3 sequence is CASIRNTEAFF. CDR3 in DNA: TGTGCCAGCATAAGGAACACTGAAGCTTTCTTT.

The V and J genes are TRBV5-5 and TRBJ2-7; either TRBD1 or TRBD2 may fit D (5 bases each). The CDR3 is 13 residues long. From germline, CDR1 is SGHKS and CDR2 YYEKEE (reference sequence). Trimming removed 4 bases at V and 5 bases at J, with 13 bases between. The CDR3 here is CASSLASDNEQYF. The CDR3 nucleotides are TGTGCCAGCAGCCTAGCCTCGGACAACGAGCAGTACTTC.

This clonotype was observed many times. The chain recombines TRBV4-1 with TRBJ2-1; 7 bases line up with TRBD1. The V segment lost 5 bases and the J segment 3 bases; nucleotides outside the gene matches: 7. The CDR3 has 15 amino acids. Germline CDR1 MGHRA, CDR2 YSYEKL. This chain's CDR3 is CASSYRDSGYNEQFF. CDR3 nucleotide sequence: TGCGCCAGCAGCTACCGGGACAGCGGCTACAATGAGCAGTTCTTC.

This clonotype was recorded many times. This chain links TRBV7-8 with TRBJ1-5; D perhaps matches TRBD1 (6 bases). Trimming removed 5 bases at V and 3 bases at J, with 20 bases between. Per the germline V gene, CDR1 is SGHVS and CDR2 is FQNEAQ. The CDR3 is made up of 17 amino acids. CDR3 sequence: CASSRRFSGTLNQPQHF. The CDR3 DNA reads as TGTGCCAGCAGCCGACGATTCTCCGGGACACTCAATCAGCCCCAGCATTTT.

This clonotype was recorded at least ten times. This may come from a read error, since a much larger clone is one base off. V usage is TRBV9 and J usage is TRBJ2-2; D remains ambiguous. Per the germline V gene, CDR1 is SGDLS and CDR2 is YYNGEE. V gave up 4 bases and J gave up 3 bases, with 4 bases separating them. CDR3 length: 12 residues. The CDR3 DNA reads TGTGCCAGCAGCCCCCACACCGGGGAGCTGTTTTTT. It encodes CASSPHTGELFF.

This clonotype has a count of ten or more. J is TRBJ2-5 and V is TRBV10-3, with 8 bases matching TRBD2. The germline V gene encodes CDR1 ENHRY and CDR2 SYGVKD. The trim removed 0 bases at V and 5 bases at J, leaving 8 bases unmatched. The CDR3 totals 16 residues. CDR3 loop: CAISESMTSEVETQYF. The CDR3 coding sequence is TGTGCCATCAGTGAGTCGATGACTAGCGAGGTCGAGACCCAGTACTTC.

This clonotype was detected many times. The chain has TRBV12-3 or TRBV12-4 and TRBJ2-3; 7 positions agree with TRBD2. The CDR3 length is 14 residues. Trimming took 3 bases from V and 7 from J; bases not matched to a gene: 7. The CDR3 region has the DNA TGTGCCAGCAGTTTCGGGGGGAAGAAGAATACGCAGTATTTT. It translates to CASSFGGKKNTQYF.

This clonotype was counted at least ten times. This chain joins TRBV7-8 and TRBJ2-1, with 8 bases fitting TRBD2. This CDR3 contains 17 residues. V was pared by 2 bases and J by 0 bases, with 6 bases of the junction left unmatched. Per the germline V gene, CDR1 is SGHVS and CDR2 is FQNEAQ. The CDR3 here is CASSLPIAGSSYNEQFF. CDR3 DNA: TGTGCCAGCAGCTTACCCATAGCGGGAAGCTCCTACAATGAGCAGTTCTTC.

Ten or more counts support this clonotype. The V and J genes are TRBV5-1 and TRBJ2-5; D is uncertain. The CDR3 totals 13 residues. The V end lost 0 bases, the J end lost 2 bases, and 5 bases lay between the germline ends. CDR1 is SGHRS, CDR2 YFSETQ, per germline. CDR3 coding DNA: TGCGCCAGCAGCTTGGACACTCAAGAGACCCAGTACTTC. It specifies CASSLDTQETQYF. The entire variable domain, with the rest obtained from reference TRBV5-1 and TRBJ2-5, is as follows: KAGVTQTPRYLIKTRGQQVTLSCSPISGHRSVSWYQQTPGQGLQFLFEYFSETQRNKGNFPGRFSGRQFSNSRSEMNVSTLELGDSALYLCASSLDTQETQYFGPGTRLLVL.

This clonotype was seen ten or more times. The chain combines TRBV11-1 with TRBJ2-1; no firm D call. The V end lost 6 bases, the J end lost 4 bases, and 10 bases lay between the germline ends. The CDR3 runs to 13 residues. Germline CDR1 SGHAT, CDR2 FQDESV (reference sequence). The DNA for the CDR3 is TGTGCCAGCAGTGGACCTCCGTACAATGAGCAGTTCTTC. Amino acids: CASSGPPYNEQFF.

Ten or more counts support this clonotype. In nucleotides, the CDR3 is TGCGCCAGCAGCCAAGATCAAGGGGTCTTCAGGGGAGGAGATACGCAGTATTTT. This codes for CASSQDQGVFRGGDTQYF. The chain carries TRBV4-1 and TRBJ2-3; D may be TRBD1 or TRBD2 (6 bases each). CDR1 and CDR2 from the germline V gene are MGHRA and YSYEKL. The V gene lost 0 bases and the J gene lost 5 bases, with 21 bases spanning the gap. The CDR3 spans 18 residues.

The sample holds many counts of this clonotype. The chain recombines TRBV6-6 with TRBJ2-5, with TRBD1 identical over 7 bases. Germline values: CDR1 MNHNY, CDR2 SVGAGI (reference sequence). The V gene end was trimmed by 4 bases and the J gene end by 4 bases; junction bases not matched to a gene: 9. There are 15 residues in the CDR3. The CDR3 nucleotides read TGTGCCAGCAGTTCACTAACAGGGGCCAGAGAGACCCAGTACTTC. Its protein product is CASSSLTGARETQYF.

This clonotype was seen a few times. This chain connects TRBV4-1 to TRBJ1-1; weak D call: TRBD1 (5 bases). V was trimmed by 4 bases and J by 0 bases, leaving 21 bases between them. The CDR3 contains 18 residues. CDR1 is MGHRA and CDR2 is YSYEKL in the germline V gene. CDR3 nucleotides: TGCGCCAGCAGCCGATCGGGGTCCCAAGGACAAATGAACACTGAAGCTTTCTTT. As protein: CASSRSGSQGQMNTEAFF.

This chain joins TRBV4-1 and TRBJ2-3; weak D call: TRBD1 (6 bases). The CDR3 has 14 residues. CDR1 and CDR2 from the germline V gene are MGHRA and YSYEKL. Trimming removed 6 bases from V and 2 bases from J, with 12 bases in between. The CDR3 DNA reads TGCGCCAGCAGTCGGGACACAATCACAGATACGCAGTATTTT. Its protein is CASSRDTITDTQYF.

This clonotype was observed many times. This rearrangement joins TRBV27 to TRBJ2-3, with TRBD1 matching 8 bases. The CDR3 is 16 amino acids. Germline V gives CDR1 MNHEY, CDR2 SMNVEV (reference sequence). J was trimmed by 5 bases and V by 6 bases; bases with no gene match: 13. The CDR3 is CASRIGTGVTGDTQYF. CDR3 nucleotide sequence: TGTGCCAGCAGAATCGGGACAGGTGTAACCGGAGATACGCAGTATTTT.

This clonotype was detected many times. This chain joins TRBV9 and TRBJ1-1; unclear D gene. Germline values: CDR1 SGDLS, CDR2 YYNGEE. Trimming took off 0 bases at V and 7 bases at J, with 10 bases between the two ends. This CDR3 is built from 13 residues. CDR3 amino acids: CASSVVESSEAFF. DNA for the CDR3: TGTGCCAGCAGCGTAGTAGAATCCAGTGAAGCTTTCTTT.